This is a list of T cell receptor beta chains from one sample in a study of PD-L1 blockade in urothelial cancer. The protocol was immunoSEQ multiplex PCR, while the TCRdb copy is restricted to in-frame clones and leaves out a portion. The data show more than 95,000 clones, around 86% seen once. Here the sequenced sample was PBMCs, taken around atezolizumab (anti-PD-L1) treatment. The receptors originated from a man in his forties or fifties with urothelial cancer. Each CDR3 is given with its conserved first and last residue. The order of the fields is clone size, CDR3 length, D gene, V gene, J gene, CDR3 protein, CDR3 DNA. D genes are given only for firm matches. Clone size is shown for a subset of rows, as once, few, many or a class of expanded clone.

size: NA
length: 14
D: NA
V: TRBV18
J: TRBJ2-5
CDR3: CASSPKGVQETQYF
DNA: TGTGCCAGCTCACCCAAGGGGGTCCAAGAGACCCAGTACTTC

size: NA
length: 15
D: NA
V: TRBV9
J: TRBJ1-3
CDR3: CASSVTTASGNTIYF
DNA: TGTGCCAGCAGCGTAACGACAGCATCTGGAAACACCATATATTTT

size: NA
length: 13
D: NA
V: TRBV27
J: TRBJ2-1
CDR3: CASSLDTYNEQFF
DNA: TGTGCCAGCAGTTTGGACACTTACAATGAGCAGTTCTTC

size: once
length: 12
D: NA
V: TRBV6-6
J: TRBJ2-7
CDR3: CASREGAYEQYF
DNA: TGTGCCAGCAGGGAGGGGGCTTACGAGCAGTACTTC

size: NA
length: 14
D: NA
V: TRBV27
J: TRBJ1-5
CDR3: CASSSLGREQPQHF
DNA: TGTGCCAGCAGTTCCTTGGGGCGGGAGCAGCCCCAGCATTTT

size: NA
length: 16
D: NA
V: TRBV18
J: TRBJ2-7
CDR3: CASSPTPSLAGVGQYF
DNA: TGTGCCAGCTCACCCACCCCAAGTTTGGCCGGGGTAGGGCAGTACTTC

size: NA
length: 16
D: TRBD2
V: TRBV5-1
J: TRBJ2-7
CDR3: CASSLRGGTSSHEQYF
DNA: TGCGCCAGCAGCTTGCGTGGGGGGACTAGTTCCCACGAGCAGTACTTC

size: NA
length: 11
D: NA
V: TRBV10-2
J: TRBJ1-2
CDR3: CASSDEYGYTF
DNA: TGCGCCAGCAGTGATGAGTATGGCTACACCTTC

size: NA
length: 16
D: TRBD1
V: TRBV4-1
J: TRBJ2-1
CDR3: CASSQRTGLTYNEQFF
DNA: TGCGCCAGCAGCCAAAGGACAGGTCTAACCTACAATGAGCAGTTCTTC

size: once
length: 16
D: NA
V: TRBV28
J: TRBJ2-4
CDR3: CASSLFGTLAKNIQYF
DNA: TGTGCCAGCAGTTTATTTGGGACTTTAGCCAAAAACATTCAGTACTTC

size: once
length: 17
D: TRBD2
V: TRBV14
J: TRBJ2-3
CDR3: CASSTAGLAGFTDTQYF
DNA: TGTGCCAGCAGCACAGCGGGACTAGCGGGTTTCACAGATACGCAGTATTTT

size: NA
length: 17
D: TRBD2
V: TRBV11-2
J: TRBJ2-1
CDR3: CASSLDPRTSAYNEQFF
DNA: TGTGCCAGCAGCTTAGATCCAAGGACTAGCGCATACAATGAGCAGTTCTTC

size: NA
length: 14
D: NA
V: TRBV7-2
J: TRBJ2-1
CDR3: CASKQSLGTNEQFF
DNA: TGTGCCAGCAAACAGTCCCTGGGTACCAATGAGCAGTTCTTC

size: once
length: 18
D: NA
V: TRBV25-1
J: TRBJ2-1
CDR3: CASSVALGAAWQPNEQFF
DNA: TGTGCCAGCAGTGTAGCGCTGGGGGCCGCGTGGCAACCCAATGAGCAGTTCTTC

size: NA
length: 17
D: TRBD2
V: TRBV5-1
J: TRBJ2-2
CDR3: CASSTEFLAGVTGELFF
DNA: TGCGCCAGCAGCACCGAATTTCTAGCGGGAGTTACCGGGGAGCTGTTTTTT

size: NA
length: 15
D: TRBD1
V: TRBV5-1
J: TRBJ2-3
CDR3: CASSYGQGLSDTQYF
DNA: TGCGCCAGCAGCTACGGACAGGGGTTATCAGATACGCAGTATTTT

size: NA
length: 14
D: TRBD2
V: TRBV5-8
J: TRBJ2-3
CDR3: CASSRGTSADTQYF
DNA: TGTGCCAGCAGCCGGGGGACTAGCGCGGATACGCAGTATTTT

size: NA
length: 15
D: NA
V: TRBV19
J: TRBJ2-3
CDR3: CASSMFPGETDTQYF
DNA: TGTGCCAGTAGTATGTTTCCAGGGGAGACAGATACGCAGTATTTT

size: NA
length: 16
D: TRBD2
V: TRBV19
J: TRBJ2-6
CDR3: CASSSGRVSGANVLTF
DNA: TGTGCCAGTAGTAGCGGGAGGGTTTCTGGGGCCAACGTCCTGACTTTC

size: few
length: 15
D: TRBD2
V: TRBV10-3
J: TRBJ2-5
CDR3: CAISELIAGAETQYF
DNA: TGTGCCATCAGTGAGTTAATAGCGGGAGCGGAGACCCAGTACTTC

size: NA
length: 15
D: TRBD2
V: TRBV9
J: TRBJ2-3
CDR3: CASSVAAGGLDTQYF
DNA: TGTGCCAGCAGCGTAGCGGCGGGAGGGCTGGATACGCAGTATTTT

size: NA
length: 13
D: NA
V: TRBV19
J: TRBJ1-1
CDR3: CASSTPGGTEAFF
DNA: TGTGCCAGTAGTACCCCCGGGGGGACTGAAGCTTTCTTT

size: NA
length: 15
D: NA
V: TRBV28
J: TRBJ1-6
CDR3: CASSETSGPRRTLHF
DNA: TGTGCCAGCAGTGAAACCTCGGGCCCGCGGAGGACCCTCCACTTT

size: NA
length: 13
D: NA
V: TRBV9
J: TRBJ2-1
CDR3: CASSVGLANEQFF
DNA: TGTGCCAGCAGCGTAGGTTTGGCAAATGAGCAGTTCTTC

size: NA
length: 12
D: NA
V: TRBV2
J: TRBJ2-7
CDR3: CASSEGRYEQYF
DNA: TGTGCCAGCAGTGAAGGCCGGTACGAGCAGTACTTC

size: few
length: 12
D: NA
V: TRBV28
J: TRBJ1-2
CDR3: CASSLRGYGYTF
DNA: TGTGCCAGCAGTTTACGCGGCTATGGCTACACCTTC

size: NA
length: 16
D: TRBD2
V: TRBV2
J: TRBJ2-1
CDR3: CASSVWVASGKVEQFF
DNA: TGTGCCAGCAGTGTTTGGGTGGCTAGCGGGAAGGTTGAGCAGTTCTTC

size: NA
length: 13
D: NA
V: TRBV11-2
J: TRBJ2-1
CDR3: CASSLDELALQFF
DNA: TGTGCCAGCAGCTTAGATGAGCTTGCCCTTCAGTTCTTC

size: NA
length: 15
D: NA
V: TRBV11-2
J: TRBJ1-1
CDR3: CASSLGTGQSTEAFF
DNA: TGTGCCAGCAGCTTGGGGACTGGGCAGAGTACTGAAGCTTTCTTT

size: NA
length: 20
D: NA
V: TRBV12-2
J: TRBJ2-3
CDR3: CASRLEGGQASGGSTDTQYF
DNA: TGTGCAAGTCGCTTAGAGGGGGGACAGGCTAGCGGGGGAAGCACAGATACGCAGTATTTT

size: once
length: 13
D: TRBD1
V: TRBV6-5
J: TRBJ2-5
CDR3: CASSWTGQETQYF
DNA: TGTGCCAGCAGTTGGACAGGGCAAGAGACCCAGTACTTC

size: NA
length: 13
D: TRBD1
V: TRBV29-1
J: TRBJ1-5
CDR3: CSVGGTGEQPQHF
DNA: TGCAGCGTTGGCGGGACAGGGGAGCAGCCCCAGCATTTT

size: NA
length: 15
D: NA
V: TRBV12-5
J: TRBJ2-3
CDR3: CASGMGLERVDTQYF
DNA: TGTGCTAGTGGTATGGGCCTCGAACGGGTGGATACGCAGTATTTT

size: NA
length: 14
D: NA
V: TRBV28
J: TRBJ1-4
CDR3: CASSTGQRPEKLFF
DNA: TGTGCCAGCAGTACCGGCCAGCGGCCTGAAAAACTGTTTTTT

size: NA
length: 11
D: TRBD2
V: TRBV5-1
J: TRBJ2-7
CDR3: CASTRGGEQYF
DNA: TGCGCCAGTACGCGGGGGGGCGAGCAGTACTTC

size: NA
length: 16
D: TRBD1
V: TRBV19
J: TRBJ2-7
CDR3: CASSIGSHRGDYEQYF
DNA: TGTGCCAGTAGTATAGGATCCCACAGGGGGGACTACGAGCAGTACTTC

size: NA
length: 14
D: TRBD1
V: TRBV5-4
J: TRBJ1-1
CDR3: CASSLEGADTEAFF
DNA: TGTGCCAGCAGCTTGGAGGGGGCAGACACTGAAGCTTTCTTT

size: NA
length: 16
D: TRBD2
V: TRBV25-1
J: TRBJ2-3
CDR3: CASSDSRTSGTDTQYF
DNA: TGTGCCAGCAGTGACTCAAGGACTAGCGGCACAGATACGCAGTATTTT

size: NA
length: 16
D: NA
V: TRBV19
J: TRBJ1-3
CDR3: CASSPTAGMFGNTIYF
DNA: TGTGCCAGTAGCCCGACGGCAGGCATGTTTGGAAACACCATATATTTT

size: NA
length: 18
D: TRBD1
V: TRBV2
J: TRBJ1-4
CDR3: CASSTDRNKGATNEKLFF
DNA: TGTGCCAGCAGTACGGACAGGAACAAAGGGGCAACTAATGAAAAACTGTTTTTT

size: NA
length: 15
D: TRBD2
V: TRBV5-1
J: TRBJ2-7
CDR3: CASSLAGGAIYEQYF
DNA: TGCGCCAGCAGCTTGGCCGGGGGGGCGATCTACGAGCAGTACTTC

size: NA
length: 14
D: NA
V: TRBV5-4
J: TRBJ1-2
CDR3: CASSPDPGLGSYTF
DNA: TGTGCCAGCAGCCCGGACCCGGGACTAGGAAGCTACACCTTC

size: NA
length: 11
D: NA
V: TRBV5-4
J: TRBJ2-7
CDR3: CASSSSYEQYF
DNA: TGTGCCAGCAGCTCCAGCTACGAGCAGTACTTC

size: NA
length: 17
D: TRBD1
V: TRBV5-1
J: TRBJ2-3
CDR3: CASSRGTGGSSTDTQYF
DNA: TGCGCCAGCAGCCGCGGGACAGGGGGTTCTAGCACAGATACGCAGTATTTT

size: NA
length: 15
D: NA
V: TRBV28
J: TRBJ1-1
CDR3: CASTPHGGEHTEAFF
DNA: TGTGCCAGCACCCCCCACGGGGGGGAACACACTGAAGCTTTCTTT

size: NA
length: 16
D: TRBD1
V: TRBV5-1
J: TRBJ1-6
CDR3: CASSSGTGRDNSPLHF
DNA: TGCGCCAGCAGCTCGGGGACAGGGAGAGATAATTCACCCCTCCACTTT

size: NA
length: 16
D: TRBD1
V: TRBV27
J: TRBJ2-7
CDR3: CASIQTSGTGLYEQYF
DNA: TGTGCCAGCATCCAGACTTCCGGGACAGGCCTTTACGAGCAGTACTTC

size: NA
length: 14
D: NA
V: TRBV7-3
J: TRBJ2-2
CDR3: CASSLNRPGGELFF
DNA: TGTGCCAGCAGCTTAAATAGACCGGGCGGGGAGCTGTTTTTT

size: NA
length: 15
D: NA
V: TRBV19
J: TRBJ2-1
CDR3: CASSEGGIGFNEQFF
DNA: TGTGCCAGTAGTGAAGGGGGTATCGGGTTCAATGAGCAGTTCTTC

size: NA
length: 13
D: TRBD2
V: TRBV27
J: TRBJ2-1
CDR3: CASRGLAVREQFF
DNA: TGTGCCAGCAGGGGACTAGCGGTCAGGGAGCAGTTCTTC

size: NA
length: 11
D: NA
V: TRBV28
J: TRBJ1-1
CDR3: CASTRSTEAFF
DNA: TGTGCCAGCACCCGTTCCACTGAAGCTTTCTTT

size: NA
length: 16
D: TRBD1
V: TRBV23-1
J: TRBJ2-7
CDR3: CASSQPDRESSYEQYF
DNA: TGCGCCAGCAGTCAACCGGACAGGGAGAGCTCCTACGAGCAGTACTTC

size: NA
length: 15
D: NA
V: TRBV7-9
J: TRBJ2-3
CDR3: CASSLALSGTDTQYF
DNA: TGTGCCAGCAGCTTAGCGCTCAGCGGTACAGATACGCAGTATTTT

size: NA
length: 17
D: TRBD2
V: TRBV7-3
J: TRBJ2-5
CDR3: CASSLNIATSGIETQYF
DNA: TGTGCCAGCAGCTTAAATATAGCGACTAGCGGAATAGAGACCCAGTACTTC

size: once
length: 14
D: NA
V: TRBV25-1
J: TRBJ2-7
CDR3: CASSESLGSGEQYF
DNA: TGTGCCAGCAGTGAATCCCTCGGATCGGGCGAGCAGTACTTC

size: NA
length: 15
D: NA
V: TRBV6-6
J: TRBJ2-6
CDR3: CASSQQGSGANVLTF
DNA: TGTGCCAGCAGCCAACAGGGCTCTGGGGCCAACGTCCTGACTTTC

size: NA
length: 14
D: TRBD2
V: TRBV5-4
J: TRBJ2-7
CDR3: CASSLGTSGTPQYF
DNA: TGTGCCAGCAGCTTGGGGACTAGCGGGACCCCGCAGTACTTC

size: NA
length: 15
D: TRBD1
V: TRBV11-1
J: TRBJ1-2
CDR3: CASSPQTGQGDGYTF
DNA: TGTGCCAGCAGCCCTCAAACCGGACAGGGAGATGGCTACACCTTC